The 30 T cell receptor beta chains below come from one sample, sequenced in a study of blood T cell repertoires in COVID-19. The protocol was immunoSEQ multiplex PCR, while the TCRdb copy is restricted to in-frame clones and leaves out a portion. The sample lists under 85,000 clones; nearly 90% were seen once. Sequences were obtained from peripheral blood. Receptor source: a man aged 50-60 years with acute or convalescent COVID-19.

V usage is TRBV29-1 and J usage is TRBJ2-1; tentatively, D is TRBD1 (6 bases). Germline V gene data show CDR1 as SQVTM and CDR2 as ANQGSEA. V gave up 8 bases and J gave up 5 bases, with 10 bases separating them. The CDR3 has 11 amino acids. DNA of the CDR3: TGCAGCTTTAGGACAGACAATGAGCAGTTCTTC. Protein product: CSFRTDNEQFF.

This clone showed up just once. The CDR3 coding sequence is TGTGCCAGCAAAAGTACAGGAAACACCATATATTTT. Its translation is CASKSTGNTIYF. The chain employs TRBV6-5 and TRBJ1-3; D gene unclear. Trimming took off 7 bases at V and 4 bases at J, with 8 bases between the two ends. Germline values: CDR1 MNHEY, CDR2 SVGAGI. The CDR3 loop spans 12 amino acids.

The chain links TRBV2 to TRBJ2-5; perhaps TRBD1 as D (5 bases). Germline V gene lookup returns CDR1 SNHLY and CDR2 FYNNEI. The V and J ends lost 2 bases and 5 bases respectively, with 6 bases between them. The CDR3 sequence is 12 residues long. CDR3 nucleotide sequence: TGTGCCAGCAGTGAATCAGGGGAGACCCAGTACTTC. Translation: CASSESGETQYF.

V usage is TRBV11-3 and J usage is TRBJ2-3; 8 positions agree with TRBD2. J gave up 0 bases and V 5 bases, and 4 bases lay outside the gene matches. The CDR3 extends over 15 amino acids. Germline CDR1 is SGHNT and CDR2 is YENEEA. The CDR3: CASSPLAGSTDTQYF. The CDR3 DNA follows: TGTGCCAGCAGCCCATTAGCGGGAAGCACAGATACGCAGTATTTT.

The chain uses TRBV12-3 or TRBV12-4 and TRBJ2-3, with no clear D. There are 13 residues in the CDR3. V was shortened by 6 bases and J by 0 bases, with 7 bases between the two germline ends. CDR3 in DNA: TGTGCCAGCAGGACCGGGAGCACAGATACGCAGTATTTT. Residues: CASRTGSTDTQYF.

This sequence joins TRBV6-5 and TRBJ1-6, with TRBD1 identical over 7 bases. Trimming took 6 bases from V and 8 from J; bases not matched to a gene: 4. Germline V gives CDR1 MNHEY, CDR2 SVGAGI. The CDR3 runs to 13 residues. The CDR3 DNA reads as TGTGCCAGCAGCCGACAGGGAGATTCACCCCTCCACTTT. Translation: CASSRQGDSPLHF.

The chain combines TRBV9 with TRBJ1-3, with D tentatively TRBD1 (6 bases). Per germline, CDR1 SGDLS and CDR2 YYNGEE. Trimming removed 4 bases at V and 4 bases at J, with 15 bases between. CDR3 size: 15 residues. CDR3 DNA: TGTGCCAGCAGCTCTGACAGGATCTCCGGAAACACCATATATTTT. Its translation is CASSSDRISGNTIYF.

The V gene is TRBV19, the J gene TRBJ1-6; D may be TRBD1 (6 bases). V dropped 5 bases and J dropped 7 bases, with 18 bases sitting between them. The CDR3 is made up of 16 amino acids. Germline values: CDR1 LNHDA, CDR2 SQIVND (reference sequence). The CDR3 is CASSPPGATWNSPLHF. CDR3 bases: TGTGCCAGTAGTCCGCCAGGGGCGACATGGAATTCACCCCTCCACTTT.

This rearrangement joins TRBV18 to TRBJ2-5; D possibly corresponds to TRBD1 (5 bases). The CDR3 sequence is 15 residues long. The V end lost 4 bases, the J end lost 1 base, and 13 bases lay between the germline ends. The germline V gene encodes CDR1 KGHSH and CDR2 LQKENI. The CDR3 DNA reads as TGTGCCAGCTCACTGCTTAGGGGTGGCCAAGAGACCCAGTACTTC. It codes for CASSLLRGGQETQYF.

The chain uses TRBV6-2 or TRBV6-3 and TRBJ2-7; 12 bases map to TRBD2. Germline CDR1 is MNHEY and CDR2 is SVGEGT. The CDR3 contains 16 residues. With V trimmed by 4 bases and J by 5 bases, 9 bases remained unmatched. The CDR3, as DNA: TGTGCCAGCAGTTCCCTCCGGACTAGCGGGATACACGAGCAGTACTTC. Its protein product is CASSSLRTSGIHEQYF.

The V call is TRBV27, the J call TRBJ2-2, with a possible D match to TRBD1 (5 bases). Germline values: CDR1 MNHEY, CDR2 SMNVEV (reference sequence). Between the trimmed V and J ends, which lost 0 bases and 7 bases, there was a span of 6 bases. The length of the CDR3 is 13 residues. Written as DNA, the CDR3 is TGTGCCAGCAGTTTATCAGGGGACGGGGAGCTGTTTTTT. This translates into CASSLSGDGELFF.

This rearrangement joins TRBV19 to TRBJ2-1; a possible D gene is TRBD2 (6 bases). V lost 5 bases and J 4 bases, leaving 21 bases between the germline ends. Germline V gene sequence: CDR1 LNHDA, CDR2 SQIVND (reference sequence). CDR3 length: 17 amino acids. CDR3 residues: CASSPRLGLGGYNEQFF. CDR3 DNA sequence: TGTGCCAGTAGTCCCCGACTCGGTTTGGGAGGTTACAATGAGCAGTTCTTC.

The DNA of the CDR3 is TGCGCCAGCAGTGAGTCGTTGTCTACGGTACTGTTTTTT. It specifies CASSESLSTVLFF. The chain recombines TRBV10-1 with TRBJ1-4; no reliable D call. The V gene lost 0 bases and the J gene lost 13 bases, with 12 bases spanning the gap. CDR1 and CDR2 (germline): WNHNN, SYGVQD (reference sequence). The CDR3 spans 13 residues.

This rearrangement joins TRBV9 to TRBJ1-2; D is uncertain. CDR1 and CDR2 (germline): SGDLS, YYNGEE. Trimming took off 0 bases at V and 7 bases at J, with 7 bases between the two ends. The CDR3 runs to 12 residues. The CDR3 here is CASSVALGGYTF. The DNA of the CDR3 is TGTGCCAGCAGCGTAGCTCTAGGTGGCTACACCTTC. The complete variable domain, with remaining parts taken from reference TRBV9 and TRBJ1-2, reads DSGVTQTPKHLITATGQRVTLRCSPRSGDLSVYWYQQSLDQGLQFLIQYYNGEERAKGNILERFSAQQFPDLHSELNLSSLELGDSALYFCASSVALGGYTFGSGTRLTVV.

The V gene is TRBV19, the J gene TRBJ2-1, with 9 bases aligning to TRBD1. With 7 bases clipped from V and 5 bases from J, the junction kept 12 bases outside the gene matches. The CDR3 is 16 residues long. In germline, CDR1 is LNHDA, CDR2 SQIVND (reference sequence). CDR3 protein: CASKVTGGRWDNEQFF. The CDR3 bases are TGTGCCAGTAAGGTCACAGGGGGCCGGTGGGACAATGAGCAGTTCTTC.

V usage is TRBV2 and J usage is TRBJ2-1, with 9 bases identical to TRBD2. J was trimmed by 4 bases and V by 3 bases; bases with no gene match: 13. Germline lookup yields CDR1 SNHLY and CDR2 FYNNEI. This CDR3 contains 18 residues. The CDR3 DNA reads as TGTGCCAGCAGTGATCTGGTCGGTAGCGGGAGATCGTACAATGAGCAGTTCTTC. Its translation is CASSDLVGSGRSYNEQFF. The full variable domain, in which reference TRBV2 and TRBJ2-1 provide the parts outside the CDR3, is EPEVTQTPSHQVTQMGQEVILRCVPISNHLYFYWYRQILGQKVEFLVSFYNNEISEKSEIFDDQFSVERPDGSNFTLKIRSTKLEDSAMYFCASSDLVGSGRSYNEQFFGPGTRLTVL.

The rearrangement links TRBV14 to TRBJ2-3; the match to TRBD1 covers 12 bases. CDR3 length: 18 residues. Looked up from germline, CDR1 is SGHDN and CDR2 is FVKESK. V lost 4 bases to trimming and J lost 4 bases; unmatched junction nucleotides: 12. The CDR3 region is CASSPLGMGQGAPDTQYF. In nucleotides, the CDR3 is TGTGCCAGCAGCCCTCTGGGTATGGGACAGGGGGCCCCAGATACGCAGTATTTT.

The genes are TRBV20-1 and TRBJ2-2; D may be TRBD1 (5 bases). V gave up 5 bases and J gave up 8 bases, with 9 bases separating them. The germline gives CDR1 DFQATT, CDR2 SNEGSKA (reference sequence). This CDR3 comprises 11 residues. The CDR3 DNA reads as TGCAGTGCTGGAAAGGGGGGGGAGCTGTTTTTT. It encodes CSAGKGGELFF.

The J gene is TRBJ1-6, the V gene TRBV6-5; D is undetermined. Germline V gene lookup returns CDR1 MNHEY and CDR2 SVGAGI. The CDR3 consists of 14 residues. Between the trimmed V and J ends, which lost 5 bases and 7 bases, there was a span of 12 bases. CDR3 coding DNA: TGTGCCAGCAGTAAGGAGGCAGCGAATTCACCCCTCCACTTT. Amino acid sequence: CASSKEAANSPLHF.

This chain uses TRBV28 with TRBJ1-5; D gene ambiguous. Germline V gene lookup returns CDR1 MDHEN and CDR2 SYDVKM. V was clipped by 5 bases and J by 5 bases, with 7 bases between them. This CDR3 has 12 amino acids. This CDR3 reads CASSREYQPQHF. The CDR3 bases are TGTGCCAGCAGTAGAGAGTATCAGCCCCAGCATTTT.

The chain links TRBV19 to TRBJ2-1; D may be TRBD2 (7 bases). The V end lost 6 bases, the J end lost 10 bases, and 13 bases lay between the germline ends. Per the germline V gene, CDR1 is LNHDA and CDR2 is SQIVND (reference sequence). The length of the CDR3 is 12 residues. For the CDR3, the DNA is TGTGCCAGTAGCCCGGGGGGCGGCGAGCAGTTCTTC. This sequence encodes CASSPGGGEQFF.

V and J are TRBV27 and TRBJ1-6, with TRBD1 matching over 10 bases. In germline, CDR1 is MNHEY, CDR2 SMNVEV (reference sequence). This CDR3 is built from 16 residues. V trimming: 6 bases; J trimming: 9 bases; junction bases outside the gene matches: 11. CDR3 protein: CASSPIVGTGVSPLHF. Here the CDR3 DNA reads TGTGCCAGCAGCCCCATCGTTGGGACAGGGGTTTCACCCCTCCACTTT.

The chain has TRBV10-2 and TRBJ1-5, with 9 bases aligning to TRBD1. Germline V gene lookup returns CDR1 WSHSY and CDR2 SAAADI. With V trimmed by 0 bases and J by 11 bases, 14 bases remained unmatched. This CDR3 comprises 17 residues. CDR3 region: CASSESKPGTGSKTQHF. CDR3 nucleotides: TGCGCCAGCAGTGAGTCGAAACCAGGGACAGGGTCGAAGACCCAGCATTTT.

This clone has only a few counts. V is TRBV4-3 and J is TRBJ1-3, with D hard to call. With 2 bases removed from V and 0 bases from J, the gap between germline ends came to 11 bases. The length of the CDR3 is 16 residues. CDR1 is LGHNA, CDR2 YSLEER, per germline. The CDR3 region has the DNA TGCGCCAGCAGCCAAAATAGCCTCTACTCTGGAAACACCATATATTTT. Translated: CASSQNSLYSGNTIYF.

V gene TRBV15 combines with J gene TRBJ1-1, with 9 positions matching TRBD1. The V and J ends lost 5 bases and 5 bases, in that order; junction bases with no gene match: 6. CDR1 LNHNV and CDR2 YYDKDF come from the germline V gene (reference sequence). This CDR3 region has 14 residues. The CDR3 region has the DNA TGTGCCACCAGCGGCCGGGACAGGGAAACTGAAGCTTTCTTT. It encodes CATSGRDRETEAFF.

V is TRBV9 and J is TRBJ2-2; 11 bases map to TRBD2. Germline V lookup: CDR1 SGDLS, CDR2 YYNGEE. V was clipped by 0 bases and J by 7 bases; unmatched bases: 11. The CDR3 is 18 amino acids. The CDR3 region is CASSVVPDSGRAGGELFF. As DNA, the CDR3 is TGTGCCAGCAGCGTAGTCCCGGATAGCGGGAGGGCCGGCGGGGAGCTGTTTTTT.

The genes are TRBV6-1 and TRBJ2-3; 10 nucleotides agree with TRBD2. The germline CDR1 and CDR2 sequences are MNHNS and SASEGT. This CDR3 region has 19 residues. After removal of 0 bases from V and 2 bases from J, the junction contained 11 bases not matched to a gene. CDR3 in DNA: TGTGCCAGCAGTGAAGCGTCCCTAGCGGGAGTCTGGGTCACAGATACGCAGTATTTT. Protein sequence: CASSEASLAGVWVTDTQYF.

V and J are TRBV27 and TRBJ2-2, with 12 bases matching TRBD2. The CDR3 is made up of 16 amino acids. Germline CDR1 reads MNHEY; CDR2 reads SMNVEV (reference sequence). The V segment lost 5 bases and the J segment 4 bases; nucleotides outside the gene matches: 5. DNA of the CDR3: TGTGCCAGCAGTGGCCGACTAGCGGGAGTCACCGGGGAGCTGTTTTTT. Its protein product is CASSGRLAGVTGELFF.

The chain links TRBV27 to TRBJ2-3; 8 positions agree with TRBD2. CDR3 length: 14 residues. The V and J ends lost 2 bases and 8 bases, in that order; junction bases with no gene match: 6. Looked up from germline, CDR1 is MNHEY and CDR2 is SMNVEV (reference sequence). The CDR3 DNA sequence: TGTGCCAGCAGTTTAGAGCGGGAGAGTAGTACGCAGTATTTT. Translating gives CASSLERESSTQYF.

This clone was counted once. This chain joins TRBV27 and TRBJ2-7; tentative D call: TRBD2 (6 bases). CDR3 length: 14 amino acids. Germline V CDR1 and CDR2: MNHEY, SMNVEV (reference sequence). The ends were cut back, 4 bases at V and 5 bases at J, with 15 bases in the middle. Here the CDR3 reads CASSSPLWRDEQYF. The CDR3, as DNA: TGTGCCAGCAGTTCACCCCTGTGGAGGGACGAGCAGTACTTC.